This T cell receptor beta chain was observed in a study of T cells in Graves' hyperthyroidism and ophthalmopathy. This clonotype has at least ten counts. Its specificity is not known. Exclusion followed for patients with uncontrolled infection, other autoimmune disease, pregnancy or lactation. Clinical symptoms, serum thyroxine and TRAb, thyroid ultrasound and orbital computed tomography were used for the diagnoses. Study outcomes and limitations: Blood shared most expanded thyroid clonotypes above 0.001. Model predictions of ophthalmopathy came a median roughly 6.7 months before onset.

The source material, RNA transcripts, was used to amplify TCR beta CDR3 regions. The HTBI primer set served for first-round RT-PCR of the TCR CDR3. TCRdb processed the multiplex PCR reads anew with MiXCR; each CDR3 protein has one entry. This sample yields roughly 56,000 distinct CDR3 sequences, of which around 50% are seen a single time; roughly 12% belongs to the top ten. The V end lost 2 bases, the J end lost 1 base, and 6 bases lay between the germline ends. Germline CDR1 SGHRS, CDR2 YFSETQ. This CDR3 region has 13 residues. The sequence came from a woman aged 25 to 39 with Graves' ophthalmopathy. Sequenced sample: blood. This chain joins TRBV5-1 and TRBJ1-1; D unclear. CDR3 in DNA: TGCGCCAGCAGCTTCGGCGAGAACACTGAAGCTTTCTTT. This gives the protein CASSFGENTEAFF.